Following are 15 T cell receptor beta chains from one sample sequenced in a study of cytomegalovirus exposure and HLA in healthy donors (dated by TCRdb to about 2017). Libraries were prepared through the immunoSEQ multiplex PCR assay. In TCRdb, the immuneACCESS table is reduced to in-frame sequences with V and J assigned. These tables do not hold every clone; where another copy was compared, an unresolved V gene accounts for under half, and the others remain unexplained. This sample comprises around 200,000 clones, roughly 84% of them detected only once. Jointly, the top ten make up 2.5% to 3% of the sample. The specimen sequenced was PBMCs. The receptors shown here come from a woman in her late teens or twenties in good health and CMV-seropositive.

V usage is TRBV10-2 and J usage is TRBJ2-2, with 10 bases aligning to TRBD1. After removal of 11 bases from V and 5 bases from J, the junction contained 8 bases not matched to a gene. This CDR3 is 14 amino acids long. The V gene's germline CDR1 is WSHSY and CDR2 SAAADI. The CDR3 here is CAGRQGASTGELFF. The CDR3 coding sequence is TGCGCCGGTAGACAGGGGGCGAGTACCGGGGAGCTGTTTTTT.

This clone was counted once. V gene TRBV7-3 combines with J gene TRBJ1-3; D is undetermined. The CDR3 contains 13 residues. Trimming stripped 4 bases from V and 3 bases from J, with 7 bases between. CDR1 and CDR2 (germline): SGHTA, FQGTGA. CDR3 sequence reads: CASSSSNGNTIYF. The CDR3 DNA reads TGTGCCAGCAGCTCTTCTAATGGAAACACCATATATTTT.

This clone was observed a single time. Written as DNA, the CDR3 is TGCGCCAGCAGCCTACCCTCCGGGGGGGCGAATGAAAAACTGTTTTTT. Its translation is CASSLPSGGANEKLFF. The rearrangement links TRBV4-1 to TRBJ1-4; D perhaps matches TRBD1 (6 bases). In germline, CDR1 is MGHRA, CDR2 YSYEKL. The germline V and J ends were trimmed by 4 bases and 5 bases, with 17 bases remaining between them. The CDR3 is 16 residues long.

The J gene is TRBJ1-5, the V gene TRBV2, with 7 bases fitting TRBD1. The germline gives CDR1 SNHLY, CDR2 FYNNEI. After removal of 7 bases from V and 4 bases from J, the junction contained 7 bases not matched to a gene. The CDR3 contains 14 residues. CDR3 DNA: TGTGCCAGCACCACGGACAGGACAAATCAGCCCCAGCATTTT. This encodes CASTTDRTNQPQHF. Full variable domain (remainder filled in from reference TRBV2 and TRBJ1-5): EPEVTQTPSHQVTQMGQEVILRCVPISNHLYFYWYRQILGQKVEFLVSFYNNEISEKSEIFDDQFSVERPDGSNFTLKIRSTKLEDSAMYFCASTTDRTNQPQHFGDGTRLSIL.

This chain joins TRBV12-5 and TRBJ1-5; 10 bases fit TRBD1. The germline CDR1 and CDR2 sequences are LGHNT and FRNRAP. The length of the CDR3 is 16 residues. V was pared by 0 bases and J by 4 bases, with 3 bases of the junction left unmatched. CDR3 sequence: CASGLVRTGGNQPQHF. CDR3 in DNA: TGTGCTAGTGGTTTGGTAAGGACAGGGGGAAATCAGCCCCAGCATTTT.

This chain links TRBV12-5 with TRBJ2-2; the match to TRBD1 covers 11 bases. Germline assignment: CDR1 LGHNT and CDR2 FRNRAP. This CDR3 region has 14 residues. V trimming: 10 bases; J trimming: 8 bases; junction bases outside the gene matches: 9. The CDR3, as DNA: TGTGCTATGCCTGGACAGGGGGCGTTGGGGGAGCTGTTTTTT. Translated, it gives CAMPGQGALGELFF.

This sequence joins TRBV27 and TRBJ2-1; no clear D. V gave up 2 bases and J gave up 2 bases, with 13 bases separating them. Per the germline V gene, CDR1 is MNHEY and CDR2 is SMNVEV (reference sequence). The CDR3 totals 16 residues. DNA of the CDR3: TGTGCCAGCAGTTTAGCGGCTGGCGATGCCTACAATGAGCAGTTCTTC. Its translation is CASSLAAGDAYNEQFF.

The V gene is TRBV7-9, the J gene TRBJ2-7; D remains ambiguous. Trimming took 2 bases from V and 0 from J, leaving 8 bases between them. The CDR3 is made up of 14 amino acids. Germline lookup yields CDR1 SEHNR and CDR2 FQNEAQ (reference sequence). CDR3 sequence reads: CASSLQAPSYEQYF. In DNA form, the CDR3 reads TGTGCCAGCAGCTTACAGGCGCCCTCCTACGAGCAGTACTTC.

As regards this clone: Other DNA sequences in the sample encode the same CDR3. The chain has TRBV9 and TRBJ2-2; TRBD2 is a possible D gene (6 bases). Germline V gives CDR1 SGDLS, CDR2 YYNGEE. This CDR3 comprises 14 residues. Trimming left V 2 bases short and J 4 bases short, with 9 bases between. The CDR3: CASSVGGPTGELFF. The CDR3 region has the DNA TGTGCCAGCAGCGTGGGGGGTCCCACCGGGGAGCTGTTTTTT.

This rearrangement joins TRBV13 to TRBJ2-7; perhaps TRBD1 as D (5 bases). Germline CDR1 reads PRHDT; CDR2 reads FYEKMQ (reference sequence). V gave up 2 bases and J gave up 4 bases, with 15 bases separating them. The CDR3 has 15 amino acids. CDR3 residues: CASSLQGAVGYEQYF. DNA for the CDR3: TGTGCCAGCAGCTTACAAGGGGCCGTGGGGTACGAGCAGTACTTC.

The V gene is TRBV18, the J gene TRBJ2-1, with D unclear. The CDR3 consists of 13 residues. Germline assignment: CDR1 KGHSH and CDR2 LQKENI. V lost 4 bases to trimming and J lost 7 bases, with 11 bases between them. The CDR3 coding sequence is TGTGCCAGCTCACTAAGTCGCGATAATGAGCAGTTCTTC. Encoded protein: CASSLSRDNEQFF.

V gene TRBV7-2 combines with J gene TRBJ1-5; 7 positions agree with TRBD1. The CDR3 contains 14 residues. Looked up from germline, CDR1 is SGHTA and CDR2 is FQGNSA. Losses at the gene ends were 1 base for V and 5 bases for J; bases not matched to a gene: 2. CDR3 nucleotides: TGTGCCAGCAGCTTAGATACAGGGGATCAGCCCCAGCATTTT. Its translation is CASSLDTGDQPQHF.

The chain combines TRBV7-2 with TRBJ1-1, with TRBD1 as a possible D gene (6 bases). This CDR3 comprises 14 residues. Looked up from germline, CDR1 is SGHTA and CDR2 is FQGNSA. V lost 5 bases, J lost 2 bases, and 12 bases lay in between. CDR3 nucleotide sequence: TGTGCCAGCAGCCGTGGACAGTCCAACACTGAAGCTTTCTTT. Residues: CASSRGQSNTEAFF.

The V gene is TRBV5-1, the J gene TRBJ1-1, with 8 bases lining up with TRBD1. Per the germline V gene, CDR1 is SGHRS and CDR2 is YFSETQ. The ends lost 4 bases at V and 5 bases at J; junction bases unmatched: 7. The CDR3 is made up of 14 amino acids. CDR3 protein: CASSHGQGRTEAFF. The DNA for the CDR3 is TGCGCCAGCAGCCATGGACAGGGTCGGACTGAAGCTTTCTTT.

This clone was found many times. V is TRBV6-6 and J is TRBJ2-1; 10 nucleotides match TRBD1. The V segment lost 10 bases and the J segment 7 bases; nucleotides outside the gene matches: 7. There are 13 residues in the CDR3. In germline, CDR1 is MNHNY, CDR2 SVGAGI (reference sequence). The CDR3 DNA reads TGTGCCACCGCGTTGGACAGGGGGAATGAGCAGTTCTTC. The encoded protein is CATALDRGNEQFF.